These T cell receptor beta chains were read from a single sample in a study of T cells in Graves' hyperthyroidism and ophthalmopathy. TCRdb re-called the multiplex PCR reads through MiXCR, storing one row per CDR3 protein. The sample carries 500,000 to 650,000 distinct CDR3 sequences, over 15% recorded once. Material for sequencing was blood. Every receptor here comes from a woman aged 18-29 years with Graves' ophthalmopathy. Both conserved end residues are part of each CDR3.

>TRBV5-4|TRBJ2-3
CASSPRLVALSTDTQYF
>TRBV12-3/TRBV12-4|TRBJ2-3
CASSFTSGVLTDTQYF
>TRBV2|TRBJ2-1
CTILPRDDNEQFF
>TRBV19|TRBJ1-2
CASSILGQGLYGYTF
>TRBV20-1|TRBJ1-5
CSARPGTGDNQPQHF
>TRBV20-1|TRBJ1-1
CNLVTGENTEAFF
>TRBV4-1|TRBJ2-7
CASSLRQASYEQYF
>TRBV4-1|TRBJ2-7
CASSQEPRDTYEQYF
>TRBV6-5|TRBJ2-3
CASSYRREGKGPTDTQYF
>TRBV9|TRBJ2-3
CASSGRLAGGGDTQYF
>TRBV3-1|TRBJ1-5
CASSPEGYSNQPQHF
>TRBV6-2/TRBV6-3|TRBJ2-3
CASSQLAGAFTDTQYF
>TRBV12-3/TRBV12-4|TRBJ2-1
CASSLEGGGGSNEQFF
>TRBV29-1|TRBJ1-1
CSVVQLNTEAFF
>TRBV20-1|TRBJ2-5
CSATDRPQETQYF
>TRBV9|TRBJ2-1
CASSQEIPGLAGNEQFF
>TRBV15|TRBJ2-3
CATSREWTSVGTDTQYF
>TRBV7-9|TRBJ2-7
CASAEGGSPYEQYF
>TRBV12-3/TRBV12-4|TRBJ2-1
CASSFGSGGSEQFF
>TRBV30|TRBJ2-2
CACVGDYLRTGELFF
>TRBV5-1|TRBJ2-1
CASRIREGWNEQFF
>TRBV7-2|TRBJ2-5
CASSVSYGGETQYF